Listed below are T cell receptor beta chains from one sample, sequenced in a study of CD8+CD57+ T cells in acquired aplastic anemia. TCRdb independently ran MiXCR on the reads; one entry per CDR3 protein. The sample consists of 200,000 to 300,000 distinct CDR3 sequences, 45% to 50% of them appearing once. The sample was sorted CD4+, CD8+, or CD8+CD57+ T cells (not recorded which) from PBMCs. The receptors were sampled from a human donor with aplastic anemia. Each CDR3 is given with its conserved first and last residue. The size entry is marked missing in some rows and otherwise reads once, few, many or a size class.

v_call	clone_size	cdr3_length	j_call	cdr3_aa
TRBV20-1	NA	15	TRBJ1-3	CSALPGQGSGNTIYF
TRBV7-9	NA	12	TRBJ2-7	CASSPTSDEQYF
TRBV7-6	once	13	TRBJ1-1	CASSLGVWAEAFF
TRBV7-3	NA	15	TRBJ1-6	CAGSVGTGILSPLHF
TRBV6-1	few	14	TRBJ1-1	CASREGGSKTEAFF
TRBV11-2	few	15	TRBJ2-7	CASSSFRTSSNEQYF
TRBV20-1	many	14	TRBJ1-2	CSARRQGAPYGYTF
TRBV6-5	NA	13	TRBJ1-2	CASSPGSFSGNTF
TRBV7-8	once	13	TRBJ2-1	CASRQGPYNEQFF
TRBV7-2	NA	17	TRBJ2-7	CASSSHLTSGSLDEQYF
TRBV19	NA	11	TRBJ2-1	CASSQPGEQFF
TRBV27	many	12	TRBJ2-2	CASTSNTGELFF
TRBV24-1	many	12	TRBJ1-1	CATSMENTEAFF
TRBV7-9	NA	19	TRBJ2-3	CASSFLEVGVAGHKDTQYF
TRBV2	few	16	TRBJ2-6	CASSQGWGSGANVLTF
TRBV29-1	NA	14	TRBJ2-7	CSVVSGSSSYEQYF
TRBV19	few	14	TRBJ2-2	CASTSGFKSGELFF
TRBV27	NA	14	TRBJ1-2	CASSFTSTGDGYTF
TRBV2	NA	16	TRBJ2-1	CAWSPRARREGGRQFF
TRBV4-2	NA	15	TRBJ2-4	CASSQDWTGWDIQYF
TRBV10-3	NA	13	TRBJ1-2	CAISARDRVGYTF
TRBV15	NA	12	TRBJ2-7	CATSSGQGGQYF
TRBV2	NA	15	TRBJ1-2	CASSYVQGGPGGYTF
TRBV30	NA	15	TRBJ1-4	CAWSVLIAGGEKLFF
TRBV20-1	many	16	TRBJ1-5	CSAPRPPDSSNQPQHF